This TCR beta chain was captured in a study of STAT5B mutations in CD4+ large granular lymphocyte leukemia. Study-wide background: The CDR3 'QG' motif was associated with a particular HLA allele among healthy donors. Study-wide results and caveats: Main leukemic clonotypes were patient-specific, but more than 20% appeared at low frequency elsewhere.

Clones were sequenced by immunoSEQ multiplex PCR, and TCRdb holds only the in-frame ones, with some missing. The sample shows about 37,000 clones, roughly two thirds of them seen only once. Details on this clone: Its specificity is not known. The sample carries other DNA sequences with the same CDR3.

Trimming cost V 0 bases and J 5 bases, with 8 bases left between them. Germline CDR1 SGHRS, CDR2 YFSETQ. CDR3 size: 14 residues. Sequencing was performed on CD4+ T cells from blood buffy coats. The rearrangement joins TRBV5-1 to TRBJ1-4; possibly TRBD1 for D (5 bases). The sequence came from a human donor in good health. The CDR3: CASSLGQINEKLFF. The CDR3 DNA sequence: TGCGCCAGCAGCTTGGGACAGATAAATGAAAAACTGTTTTTT. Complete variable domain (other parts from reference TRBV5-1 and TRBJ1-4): KAGVTQTPRYLIKTRGQQVTLSCSPISGHRSVSWYQQTPGQGLQFLFEYFSETQRNKGNFPGRFSGRQFSNSRSEMNVSTLELGDSALYLCASSLGQINEKLFFGSGTQLSVL.